A single TCR beta chain is shown here with its context. Its antigen is unidentified. This entry comes from a study of cytomegalovirus exposure and HLA in healthy donors. Broader study findings: Most TCR sequences showed up rarely, but some public TCRs showed up in many donors. A few of the chains that were CMV-associated were confirmed in vitro to be specific for CMV antigens.

Per the germline V gene, CDR1 is KGHSH and CDR2 is LQKENI. After removal of 3 bases from V and 4 bases from J, the junction contained 2 bases not matched to a gene. This CDR3 is built from 15 residues. This table comes from immunoSEQ multiplex PCR, and its TCRdb copy is limited to in-frame clones, with some not included. The sample has 150,000 to 180,000 clones, around 84% seen once. The J gene is TRBJ2-1, the V gene TRBV18; TRBD2 matches 11 bases. The TCR comes from a human donor in good health. Material: PBMCs. The CDR3 bases are TGTGCCAGCTCACCGGGACTAGCGGATTACAATGAGCAGTTCTTC. Its protein is CASSPGLADYNEQFF. The full variable domain, with the rest looked up from reference TRBV18 and TRBJ2-1, is NAGVMQNPRHLVRRRGQEARLRCSPMKGHSHVYWYRQLPEEGLKFMVYLQKENIIDESGMPKERFSAEFPKEGPSILRIQQVVRGDSAAYFCASSPGLADYNEQFFGPGTRLTVL.